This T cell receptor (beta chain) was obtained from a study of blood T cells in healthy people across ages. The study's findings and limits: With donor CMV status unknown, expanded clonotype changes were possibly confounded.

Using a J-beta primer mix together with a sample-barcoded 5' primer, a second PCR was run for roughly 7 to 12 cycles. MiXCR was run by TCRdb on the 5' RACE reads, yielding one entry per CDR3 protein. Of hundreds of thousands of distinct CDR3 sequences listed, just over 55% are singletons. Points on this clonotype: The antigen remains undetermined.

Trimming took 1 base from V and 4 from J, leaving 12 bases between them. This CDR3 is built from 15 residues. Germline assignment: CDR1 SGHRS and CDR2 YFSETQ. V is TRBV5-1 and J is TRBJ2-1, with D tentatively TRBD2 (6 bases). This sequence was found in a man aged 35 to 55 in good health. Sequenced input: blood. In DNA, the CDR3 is TGCGCCAGCAGCTTGCCTAGCGACTCGTACAATGAGCAGTTCTTC. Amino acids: CASSLPSDSYNEQFF.